This TCR beta chain originates from a study of T cell clonotyping in hematopoietic cell transplantation. Study-wide results and limits: Few recipient clonotypes overlapped donors; over 95% were de novo at given depth.

Deletions cut 5 bases from V and 5 bases from J, with 3 bases between. The V gene's germline CDR1 is SNHLY and CDR2 FYNNEI. This CDR3 is built from 10 residues. The assay was immunoSEQ multiplex PCR, and TCRdb's table has in-frame clones only and misses some. The repertoire holds almost 20,000 clones, with 65% to 85% as singletons. This clone is medium-sized within its sample. Its antigen is unidentified. The chain employs TRBV2 and TRBJ1-2; no clear D. Input material: peripheral blood mononuclear cells. The receptor was isolated from a man between 60 and 70 years old in good health. Some clones in this sample may be carry-over from other donors' samples. CDR3 protein: CASSQYGYTF. The CDR3, as DNA: TGTGCCAGCAGTCAATATGGCTACACCTTC.